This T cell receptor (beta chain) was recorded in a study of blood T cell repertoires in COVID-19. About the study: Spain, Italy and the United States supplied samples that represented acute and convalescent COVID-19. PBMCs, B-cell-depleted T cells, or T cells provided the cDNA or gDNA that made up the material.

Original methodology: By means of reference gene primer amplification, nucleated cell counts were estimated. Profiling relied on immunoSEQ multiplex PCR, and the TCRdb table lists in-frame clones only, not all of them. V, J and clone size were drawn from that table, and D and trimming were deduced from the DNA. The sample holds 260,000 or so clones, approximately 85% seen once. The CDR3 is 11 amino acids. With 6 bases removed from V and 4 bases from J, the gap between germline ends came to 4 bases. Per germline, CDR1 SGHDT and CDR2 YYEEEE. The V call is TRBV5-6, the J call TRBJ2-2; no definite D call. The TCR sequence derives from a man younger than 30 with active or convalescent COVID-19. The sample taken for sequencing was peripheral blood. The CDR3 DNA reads TGTGCCAGCACCCTCACCGGGGAGCTGTTTTTT. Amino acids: CASTLTGELFF.